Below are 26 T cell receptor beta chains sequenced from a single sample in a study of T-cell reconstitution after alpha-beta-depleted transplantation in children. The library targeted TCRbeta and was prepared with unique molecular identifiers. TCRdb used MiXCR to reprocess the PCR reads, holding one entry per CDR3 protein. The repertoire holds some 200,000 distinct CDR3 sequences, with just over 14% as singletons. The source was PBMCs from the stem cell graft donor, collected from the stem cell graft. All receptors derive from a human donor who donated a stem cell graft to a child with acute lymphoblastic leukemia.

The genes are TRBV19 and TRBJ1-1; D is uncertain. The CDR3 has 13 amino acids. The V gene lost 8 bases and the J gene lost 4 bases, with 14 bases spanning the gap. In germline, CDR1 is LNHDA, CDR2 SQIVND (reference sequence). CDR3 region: CASGIGIGTEAFF. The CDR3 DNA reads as TGTGCCAGTGGGATTGGGATCGGCACTGAAGCTTTCTTT.

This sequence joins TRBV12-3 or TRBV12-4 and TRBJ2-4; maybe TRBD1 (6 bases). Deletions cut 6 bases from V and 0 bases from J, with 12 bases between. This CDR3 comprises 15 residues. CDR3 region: CASSSWDKAKNIQYF. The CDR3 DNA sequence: TGTGCCAGCAGCTCCTGGGACAAAGCCAAAAACATTCAGTACTTC.

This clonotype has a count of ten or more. The CDR3 DNA follows: TGCGCCAGCAGAACAACTCTCGATACGCAGTATTTT. Its protein product is CASRTTLDTQYF. The V gene is TRBV5-1, the J gene TRBJ2-3, with D unclear. CDR1 is SGHRS and CDR2 is YFSETQ in the germline V gene. V lost 5 bases and J 6 bases, leaving 10 bases between the germline ends. The CDR3 contains 12 residues.

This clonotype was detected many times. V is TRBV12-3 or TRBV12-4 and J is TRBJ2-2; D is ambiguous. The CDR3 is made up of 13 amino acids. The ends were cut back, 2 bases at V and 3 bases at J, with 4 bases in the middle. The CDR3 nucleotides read TGTGCCAGCAGTTTATCCCACACCGGGGAGCTGTTTTTT. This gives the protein CASSLSHTGELFF.

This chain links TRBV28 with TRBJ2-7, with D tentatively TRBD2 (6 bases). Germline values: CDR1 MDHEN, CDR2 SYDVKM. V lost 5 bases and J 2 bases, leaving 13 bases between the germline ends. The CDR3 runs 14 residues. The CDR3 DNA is TGTGCCAGCAGTCAGGGTGGAGGGCCCTACGAGCAGTACTTC. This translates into CASSQGGGPYEQYF.

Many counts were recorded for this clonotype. DNA of the CDR3: TGTGCCAGCAGCCCCGGAACTAGGATGCATGAGCAGTTCTTC. Amino acid sequence: CASSPGTRMHEQFF. This chain links TRBV11-2 with TRBJ2-1, with D possibly matching TRBD2 (5 bases). Germline CDR1 and CDR2: SGHAT and FQNNGV. V shed 5 bases and J shed 8 bases, with 16 bases lying between them. The CDR3 is 14 amino acids.

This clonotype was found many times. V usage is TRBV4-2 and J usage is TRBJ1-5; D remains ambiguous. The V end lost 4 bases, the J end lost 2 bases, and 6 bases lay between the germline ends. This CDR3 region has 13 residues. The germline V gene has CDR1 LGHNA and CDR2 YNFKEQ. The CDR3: CASSRSGNQPQHF. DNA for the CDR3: TGTGCCAGCAGCCGCTCGGGCAATCAGCCCCAGCATTTT.

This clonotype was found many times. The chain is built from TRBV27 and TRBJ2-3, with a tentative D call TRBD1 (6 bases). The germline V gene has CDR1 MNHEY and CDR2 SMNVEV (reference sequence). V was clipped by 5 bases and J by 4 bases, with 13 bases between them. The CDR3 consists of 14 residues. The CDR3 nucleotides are TGTGCCAGCAGTCCCCCCAGGGGCCCAGATACGCAGTATTTT. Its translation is CASSPPRGPDTQYF.

CDR3 in amino acids: CASSQTSGQETQYF. The CDR3 DNA reads as TGTGCCAGCAGCCAGACTAGCGGGCAAGAGACCCAGTACTTC. The V and J genes are TRBV7-9 and TRBJ2-5; TRBD2 matches at 10 bases. The CDR3 runs 14 residues. Trimming removed 5 bases from V and 2 bases from J; junction bases left unmatched: 2. Germline V gene sequence: CDR1 SEHNR, CDR2 FQNEAQ (reference sequence).

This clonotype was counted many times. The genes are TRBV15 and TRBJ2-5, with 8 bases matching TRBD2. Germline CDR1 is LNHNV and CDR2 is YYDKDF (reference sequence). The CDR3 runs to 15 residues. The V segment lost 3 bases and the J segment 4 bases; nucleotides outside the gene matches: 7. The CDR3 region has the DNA TGTGCCACCAGCAGTCTTAGCGGGAAGTTAGAGACCCAGTACTTC. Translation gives CATSSLSGKLETQYF. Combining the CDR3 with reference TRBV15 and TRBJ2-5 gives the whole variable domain DAMVIQNPRYQVTQFGKPVTLSCSQTLNHNVMYWYQQKSSQAPKLLFHYYDKDFNNEADTPDNFQSRRPNTSFCFLDIRSPGLGDTAMYLCATSSLSGKLETQYFGPGTRLLVL.

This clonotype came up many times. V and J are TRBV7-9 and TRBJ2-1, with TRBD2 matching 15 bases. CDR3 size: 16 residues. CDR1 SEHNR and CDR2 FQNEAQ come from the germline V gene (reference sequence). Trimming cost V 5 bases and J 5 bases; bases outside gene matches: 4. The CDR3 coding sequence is TGTGCCAGCAGCCGGACTAGCGGGAGGGCCCACAATGAGCAGTTCTTC. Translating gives CASSRTSGRAHNEQFF.

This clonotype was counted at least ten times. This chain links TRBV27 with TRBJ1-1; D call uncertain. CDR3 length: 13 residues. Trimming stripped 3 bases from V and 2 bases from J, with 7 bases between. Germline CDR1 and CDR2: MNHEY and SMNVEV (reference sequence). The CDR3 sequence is CASSFQVNTEAFF. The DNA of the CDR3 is TGTGCCAGCAGTTTTCAGGTCAACACTGAAGCTTTCTTT.

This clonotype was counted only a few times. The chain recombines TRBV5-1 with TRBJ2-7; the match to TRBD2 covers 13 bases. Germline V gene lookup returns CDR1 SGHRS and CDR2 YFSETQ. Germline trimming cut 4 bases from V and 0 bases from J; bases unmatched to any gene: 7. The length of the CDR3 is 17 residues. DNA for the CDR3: TGCGCCAGCAGCCCGGGACTAGCGGGAACCCTCTCCTACGAGCAGTACTTC. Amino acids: CASSPGLAGTLSYEQYF. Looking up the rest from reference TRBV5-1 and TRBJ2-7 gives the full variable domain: KAGVTQTPRYLIKTRGQQVTLSCSPISGHRSVSWYQQTPGQGLQFLFEYFSETQRNKGNFPGRFSGRQFSNSRSEMNVSTLELGDSALYLCASSPGLAGTLSYEQYFGPGTRLTVT.

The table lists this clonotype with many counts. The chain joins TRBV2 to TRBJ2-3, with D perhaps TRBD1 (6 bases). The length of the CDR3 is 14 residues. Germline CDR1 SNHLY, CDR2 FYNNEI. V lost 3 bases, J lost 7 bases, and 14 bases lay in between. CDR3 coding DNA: TGTGCCAGCAGTGATTTCAGGGGAGCGAATACGCAGTATTTT. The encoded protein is CASSDFRGANTQYF. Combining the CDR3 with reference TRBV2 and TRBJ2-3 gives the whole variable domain EPEVTQTPSHQVTQMGQEVILRCVPISNHLYFYWYRQILGQKVEFLVSFYNNEISEKSEIFDDQFSVERPDGSNFTLKIRSTKLEDSAMYFCASSDFRGANTQYFGPGTRLTVL.

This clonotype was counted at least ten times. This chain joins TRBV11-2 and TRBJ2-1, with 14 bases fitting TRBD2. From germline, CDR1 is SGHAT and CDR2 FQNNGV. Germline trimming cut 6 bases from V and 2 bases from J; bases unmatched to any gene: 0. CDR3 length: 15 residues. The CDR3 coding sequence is TGTGCCAGCAGGGGACTAGCGGGAGCCTACAATGAGCAGTTCTTC. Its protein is CASRGLAGAYNEQFF.

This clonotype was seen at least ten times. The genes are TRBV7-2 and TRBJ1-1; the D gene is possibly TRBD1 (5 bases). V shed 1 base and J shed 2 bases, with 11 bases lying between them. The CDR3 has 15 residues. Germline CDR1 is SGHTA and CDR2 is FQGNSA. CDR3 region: CASSLGRGGNTEAFF. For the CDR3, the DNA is TGTGCCAGCAGCTTAGGTCGGGGGGGTAACACTGAAGCTTTCTTT.

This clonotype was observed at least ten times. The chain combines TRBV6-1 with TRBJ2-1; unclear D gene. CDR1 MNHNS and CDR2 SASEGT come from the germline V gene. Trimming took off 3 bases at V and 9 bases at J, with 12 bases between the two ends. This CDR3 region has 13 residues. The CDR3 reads CASSEFGFGEQFF. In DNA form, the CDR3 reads TGTGCCAGCAGTGAGTTCGGGTTCGGTGAGCAGTTCTTC.

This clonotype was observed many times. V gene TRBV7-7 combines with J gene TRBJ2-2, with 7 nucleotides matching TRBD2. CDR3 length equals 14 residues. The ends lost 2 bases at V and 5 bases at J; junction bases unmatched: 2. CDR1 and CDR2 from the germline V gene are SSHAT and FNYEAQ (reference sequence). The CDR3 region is CASSLRAGTGELFF. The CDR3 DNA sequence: TGTGCCAGCAGCTTAAGAGCGGGGACCGGGGAGCTGTTTTTT.

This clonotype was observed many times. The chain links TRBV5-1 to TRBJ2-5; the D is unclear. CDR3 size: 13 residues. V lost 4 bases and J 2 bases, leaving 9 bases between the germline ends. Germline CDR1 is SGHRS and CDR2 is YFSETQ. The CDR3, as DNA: TGCGCCAGCAGCACGAACCTACAAGAGACCCAGTACTTC. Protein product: CASSTNLQETQYF. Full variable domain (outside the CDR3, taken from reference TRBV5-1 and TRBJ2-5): KAGVTQTPRYLIKTRGQQVTLSCSPISGHRSVSWYQQTPGQGLQFLFEYFSETQRNKGNFPGRFSGRQFSNSRSEMNVSTLELGDSALYLCASSTNLQETQYFGPGTRLLVL.

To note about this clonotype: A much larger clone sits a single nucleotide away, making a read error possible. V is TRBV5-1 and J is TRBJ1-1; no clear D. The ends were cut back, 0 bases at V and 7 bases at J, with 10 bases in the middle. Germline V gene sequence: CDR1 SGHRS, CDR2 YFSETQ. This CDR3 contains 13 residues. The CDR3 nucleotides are TGCGCCAGCAGCTTGGGTACGGCGGTTGAAGCTTTCTTT. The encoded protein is CASSLGTAVEAFF.

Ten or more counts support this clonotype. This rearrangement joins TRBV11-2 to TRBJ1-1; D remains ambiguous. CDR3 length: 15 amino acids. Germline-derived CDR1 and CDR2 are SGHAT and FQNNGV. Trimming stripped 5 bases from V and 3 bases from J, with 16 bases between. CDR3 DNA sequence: TGTGCCAGCAGCCCCTGGACCCTTGGAGACACTGAAGCTTTCTTT. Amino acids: CASSPWTLGDTEAFF.

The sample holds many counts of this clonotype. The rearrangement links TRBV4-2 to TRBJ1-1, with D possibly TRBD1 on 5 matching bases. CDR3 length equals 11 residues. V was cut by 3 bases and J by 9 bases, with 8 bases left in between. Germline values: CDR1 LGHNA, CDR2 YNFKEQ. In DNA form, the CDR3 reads TGTGCCAGCAGCCAGGGGGTTCAAGCTTTCTTT. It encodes CASSQGVQAFF.

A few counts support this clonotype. The CDR3, as DNA: TGTGCCAGCAGTTTTTTTTCTGGGGGGGGGGAGAACATTCAGTACTTC. Its protein product is CASSFFSGGGENIQYF. The V gene is TRBV12-3 or TRBV12-4, the J gene TRBJ2-4; 7 bases agree with TRBD2. V trimming: 3 bases; J trimming: 7 bases; junction bases outside the gene matches: 12. The CDR3 has 16 residues.

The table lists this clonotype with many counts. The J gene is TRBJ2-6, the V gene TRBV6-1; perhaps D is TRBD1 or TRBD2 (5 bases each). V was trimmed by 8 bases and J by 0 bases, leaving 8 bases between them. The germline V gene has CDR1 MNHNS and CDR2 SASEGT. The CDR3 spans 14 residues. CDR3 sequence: CASRGASGANVLTF. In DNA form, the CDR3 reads TGTGCCAGCCGGGGCGCCTCTGGGGCCAACGTCCTGACTTTC.

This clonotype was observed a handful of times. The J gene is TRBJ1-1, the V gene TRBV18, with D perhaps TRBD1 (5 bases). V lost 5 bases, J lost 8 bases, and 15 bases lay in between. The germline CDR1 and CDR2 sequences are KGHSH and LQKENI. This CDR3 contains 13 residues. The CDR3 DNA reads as TGTGCCAGCTCATTCGGGCAGGGTAACGAAGCTTTCTTT. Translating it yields CASSFGQGNEAFF. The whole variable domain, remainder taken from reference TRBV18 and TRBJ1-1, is NAGVMQNPRHLVRRRGQEARLRCSPMKGHSHVYWYRQLPEEGLKFMVYLQKENIIDESGMPKERFSAEFPKEGPSILRIQQVVRGDSAAYFCASSFGQGNEAFFGQGTRLTVV.

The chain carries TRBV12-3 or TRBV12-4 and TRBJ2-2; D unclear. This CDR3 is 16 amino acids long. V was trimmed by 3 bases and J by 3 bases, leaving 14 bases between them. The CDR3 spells CASSFGLGVDTGELFF. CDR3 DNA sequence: TGTGCCAGCAGTTTTGGATTAGGAGTGGACACCGGGGAGCTGTTTTTT.